These 15 T cell receptor beta chains originate from one sample sequenced in a study of cytomegalovirus exposure and HLA in healthy donors. The PCR employed 60 Vbeta primers together with 13 Jbeta primers. Using immunoSEQ multiplex PCR, the repertoire was profiled, and TCRdb retains in-frame clones only, with some absent. Of roughly 140,000 clones detected, roughly 80% appear once; the ten largest clones hold about 6.9%. The source material was PBMCs. These receptors all come from a middle-aged woman in good health and CMV-seropositive.

CDR3 nucleotides: TGTGCCAGTAGGGATTCGACAGTCCCGAACACTGAAGCTTTCTTT. Its translation: CASRDSTVPNTEAFF. The chain links TRBV19 to TRBJ1-1; tentatively, D is TRBD1 (5 bases). Germline loops: CDR1 LNHDA, CDR2 SQIVND (reference sequence). The germline V and J ends were trimmed by 6 bases and 1 base, with 15 bases remaining between them. The CDR3 sequence is 15 residues long.

The genes are TRBV5-1 and TRBJ2-7; D is undetermined. This CDR3 has 13 residues. The ends were cut back, 4 bases at V and 4 bases at J, with 12 bases in the middle. CDR1 is SGHRS, CDR2 YFSETQ, per germline. CDR3 DNA: TGCGCCAGCAGCCCGGTTTCAATTTACGAGCAGTACTTC. As protein: CASSPVSIYEQYF.

J is TRBJ1-5 and V is TRBV12-5, with 9 bases matching TRBD1. V gave up 1 base and J gave up 6 bases; unmatched junction bases: 7. From germline, CDR1 is LGHNT and CDR2 FRNRAP. The CDR3 is 16 residues long. CDR3 sequence (DNA): TGTGCTAGTGGTTTGGCTGTGACAGGGGGAGGTCAGCCCCAGCATTTT. Translation: CASGLAVTGGGQPQHF.

V is TRBV27 and J is TRBJ1-2; D is perhaps TRBD1 (6 bases). The CDR3 has 15 amino acids. Germline lookup yields CDR1 MNHEY and CDR2 SMNVEV (reference sequence). V was pared by 11 bases and J by 4 bases, with 23 bases between. The CDR3, as DNA: TGTGCCGCCCCGCCGCCCCCCTTGGACAGCTATGGCTACACCTTC. Protein: CAAPPPPLDSYGYTF.

The chain recombines TRBV6-1 with TRBJ1-5; tentative D call: TRBD1 (5 bases). Germline V gene sequence: CDR1 MNHNS, CDR2 SASEGT. This CDR3 spans 15 amino acids. Trimming shortened V by 5 bases and J by 6 bases, and 17 bases separated the two germline ends. Written as DNA, the CDR3 is TGTGCCAGCAGTTTACTCGGGGGGGGAAGTCAGCCCCAGCATTTT. Its translation: CASSLLGGGSQPQHF.

The chain couples TRBV5-4 to TRBJ2-2; 8 bases match TRBD2. Germline values: CDR1 SGHNT, CDR2 YYREEE (reference sequence). Losses at the gene ends were 3 bases for V and 7 bases for J; bases not matched to a gene: 14. This CDR3 has 17 amino acids. The CDR3 spells CASSWSKGTRAGGELFF. Written as DNA, the CDR3 is TGTGCCAGCAGCTGGAGTAAGGGGACTAGAGCGGGCGGGGAGCTGTTTTTT.

The V and J genes are TRBV10-3 and TRBJ2-1, with D perhaps matching TRBD2 (7 bases). Germline V gene lookup returns CDR1 ENHRY and CDR2 SYGVKD. Trimming stripped 0 bases from V and 7 bases from J, with 13 bases between. The CDR3 is 15 amino acids. CDR3 nucleotides: TGTGCCATCAGTGAGTCCGGGGGGACAACGAATGAGCAGTTCTTC. Its translation: CAISESGGTTNEQFF.

This clone was observed a single time. CDR3 bases: TGTGCCAGCAGCGCCCCGGGACAGTCCTACGAGCAGTACTTC. Its protein product is CASSAPGQSYEQYF. This chain connects TRBV11-2 to TRBJ2-7; 7 positions match TRBD1. CDR3 length equals 14 residues. Germline V gives CDR1 SGHAT, CDR2 FQNNGV. J was trimmed by 1 base and V by 5 bases; bases with no gene match: 5.

The V call is TRBV4-1, the J call TRBJ1-2, with D perhaps TRBD1 (5 bases). The CDR3 extends over 14 amino acids. Trimming took 0 bases from V and 4 from J, leaving 9 bases between them. Looked up from germline, CDR1 is MGHRA and CDR2 is YSYEKL. The CDR3 DNA sequence: TGCGCCAGCAGCCAAGATCCGGGGGGCTATGGCTACACCTTC. Amino acids: CASSQDPGGYGYTF.

This clone was seen a handful of times. The V and J genes are TRBV28 and TRBJ2-7; the match to TRBD1 covers 7 bases. With 7 bases clipped from V and 2 bases from J, the junction kept 11 bases outside the gene matches. Germline loops: CDR1 MDHEN, CDR2 SYDVKM. The CDR3 totals 15 residues. The chain's CDR3 is CASNPNWDSTYEQYF. In DNA, the CDR3 is TGTGCCAGCAACCCAAACTGGGACAGTACCTACGAGCAGTACTTC. Complete variable domain (other parts from reference TRBV28 and TRBJ2-7): DVKVTQSSRYLVKRTGEKVFLECVQDMDHENMFWYRQDPGLGLRLIYFSYDVKMKEKGDIPEGYSVSREKKERFSLILESASTNQTSMYLCASNPNWDSTYEQYFGPGTRLTVT.

The chain links TRBV11-2 to TRBJ1-4; D not certain. With 2 bases removed from V and 5 bases from J, the gap between germline ends came to 18 bases. The CDR3 has 17 amino acids. Per germline, CDR1 SGHAT and CDR2 FQNNGV. CDR3 DNA sequence: TGTGCCAGCAGCTTACCCCCGCGGGGATCGGTCAATGAAAAACTGTTTTTT. Translation: CASSLPPRGSVNEKLFF.

V is TRBV6-4 and J is TRBJ2-1; 9 bases are a match to TRBD2. The CDR3 contains 14 residues. CDR1 MRHNA and CDR2 SNTAGT come from the germline V gene. Losses at the gene ends were 4 bases for V and 9 bases for J; bases not matched to a gene: 7. CDR3 in DNA: TGTGCCAGCAGTGGCGCTAGCGGGGTCGGTGAGCAGTTCTTC. As protein: CASSGASGVGEQFF.

The V call is TRBV5-1, the J call TRBJ2-1; D is unresolved. CDR3 length equals 14 residues. Per the germline V gene, CDR1 is SGHRS and CDR2 is YFSETQ. V lost 0 bases and J 3 bases, leaving 7 bases between the germline ends. CDR3 region: CASSLETNYNEQFF. In DNA form, the CDR3 reads TGCGCCAGCAGCTTGGAAACTAACTACAATGAGCAGTTCTTC.

The CDR3 nucleotides read TGTGCCAGCACCTCTGCAGGCATCAATTCACCCCTCCACTTT. It specifies CASTSAGINSPLHF. The chain employs TRBV5-4 and TRBJ1-6; no clear D. The germline V gene has CDR1 SGHNT and CDR2 YYREEE (reference sequence). The V and J ends lost 6 bases and 7 bases respectively, with 14 bases between them. The CDR3 totals 14 residues. Complete variable domain (other parts from reference TRBV5-4 and TRBJ1-6): ETGVTQSPTHLIKTRGQQVTLRCSSQSGHNTVSWYQQALGQGPQFIFQYYREEENGRGNFPPRFSGLQFPNYSSELNVNALELDDSALYLCASTSAGINSPLHFGNGTRLTVT.

This rearrangement joins TRBV27 to TRBJ1-6; TRBD1 agrees at 8 bases. This CDR3 spans 14 amino acids. The germline V gene encodes CDR1 MNHEY and CDR2 SMNVEV (reference sequence). V dropped 2 bases and J dropped 8; count of bases not matched to a gene: 2. CDR3 amino acids: CASSLTQGDSPLHF. The CDR3 nucleotides are TGTGCCAGCAGTTTAACACAGGGGGATTCACCCCTCCACTTT.